These T cell receptor beta chains were read from a single sample in a study of OX40 agonist ivuxolimab in advanced cancers. Generated by immunoSEQ multiplex PCR, the TCRdb table keeps only in-frame clones and is missing some. The sample has approximately 94,000 clones, about 90% seen once; the top ten hold 0.7% to 0.95%. Here the sequenced sample was CD4+ or CD8+ T cells sorted from blood, taken in a trial of the OX40 agonist ivuxolimab. Receptor source: an adult with an advanced solid tumor such as melanoma, head and neck, liver or kidney cancer. The CDR3 runs from the conserved cysteine through the conserved F or W. Each record gives: J gene, D gene, V gene, CDR3 protein. D genes are given only for firm matches.

TRBJ2-5	NA	TRBV14	CASSQLTRAETQYF
TRBJ1-5	NA	TRBV29-1	CSPVGGPSNQPQHF
TRBJ1-2	NA	TRBV7-9	CASSLRRGGGYTF
TRBJ2-7	NA	TRBV13	CASSPGRVAYEQYF
TRBJ2-3	NA	TRBV2	CASLKGFSTDTQYF
TRBJ2-7	NA	TRBV5-1	CASSGPGRNEQYF
TRBJ1-2	TRBD1	TRBV7-9	CATTGTGFSGYTF
TRBJ2-5	NA	TRBV9	CASSVGPLGETQYF
TRBJ1-1	NA	TRBV7-2	CASSPGTDHTEAFF
TRBJ2-1	NA	TRBV7-2	CASSPQGGGPPYNEQFF
TRBJ1-1	NA	TRBV7-9	CASSLVKENTEAFF
TRBJ2-1	TRBD1	TRBV9	CASSVGTGFDEQFF
TRBJ2-1	NA	TRBV11-3	CASRAGRTSGYNEQFF
TRBJ1-4	NA	TRBV23-1	CASSLAGGATNEKLFF
TRBJ1-5	NA	TRBV6-5	CASSYRGARQPQHF
TRBJ2-1	NA	TRBV5-1	CASSFPPTYLAARSYNEQFF
TRBJ2-7	NA	TRBV19	CASSIASDSYEQYF
TRBJ2-5	NA	TRBV28	CASRPTGWQETQYF
TRBJ1-1	NA	TRBV5-8	CASSFLSREAFF
TRBJ2-7	NA	TRBV7-2	CASRAGTRAGEQYF
TRBJ2-7	TRBD1	TRBV2	CASSDGTAPSYEQYF
TRBJ2-3	NA	TRBV19	CASSRLLDTQYF
TRBJ1-4	TRBD1	TRBV28	CASSHSRQGAGEKLFF
TRBJ2-3	TRBD2	TRBV7-9	CASSSLAGGTTDTQYF
TRBJ2-7	NA	TRBV29-1	CSVEDRASGHEQYF
TRBJ2-3	NA	TRBV11-3	CASSAGQSTDTQYF
TRBJ2-7	NA	TRBV7-2	CASSLAVGAGEQYF
TRBJ2-7	NA	TRBV6-1	CASSEYGGTYEQYF
TRBJ2-2	TRBD2	TRBV5-1	CASSPGGAQGGTGELFF
TRBJ2-7	NA	TRBV5-1	CASSLAGTGLNEQYF